The 4 T cell receptor beta chains below were found in one sample sequenced in a study of shared clonotypes between healthy human individuals. The method was immunoSEQ multiplex PCR; TCRdb's version includes in-frame clones alone and lacks a portion of them. Here the sample spans a few million clones, roughly 92% being singletons. Material: naive CD4+ T cells sorted from blood. Subset given: CD45RA+ positively selected. The source is a man younger than 35 in good health.

The chain carries TRBV18 and TRBJ1-1, with 7 bases lining up with TRBD1. The CDR3 length is 15 residues. V trimming: 2 bases; J trimming: 7 bases; junction bases outside the gene matches: 10. From germline, CDR1 is KGHSH and CDR2 LQKENI. CDR3 bases: TGTGCCAGCTCACCATCTTTGGGACAGATCTTTGAAGCTTTCTTT. Translating it yields CASSPSLGQIFEAFF.

This chain uses TRBV9 with TRBJ2-2; TRBD1 agrees at 7 bases. Germline V gene sequence: CDR1 SGDLS, CDR2 YYNGEE. V gave up 4 bases and J gave up 5 bases; unmatched junction bases: 11. The CDR3 extends over 16 amino acids. For the CDR3, the DNA is TGTGCCAGCAGCCCGAATCTAGCAGGGGGTACCGGGGAGCTGTTTTTT. Amino acid sequence: CASSPNLAGGTGELFF.

The chain combines TRBV18 with TRBJ2-6; D gene uncertain. Germline V gene lookup returns CDR1 KGHSH and CDR2 LQKENI. This CDR3 is 13 amino acids long. V shed 3 bases and J shed 4 bases, with 4 bases lying between them. The chain's CDR3 is CASSPYGANVLTF. The DNA for the CDR3 is TGTGCCAGCTCACCTTACGGGGCCAACGTCCTGACTTTC. Variable domain in full (rest from reference TRBV18 and TRBJ2-6): NAGVMQNPRHLVRRRGQEARLRCSPMKGHSHVYWYRQLPEEGLKFMVYLQKENIIDESGMPKERFSAEFPKEGPSILRIQQVVRGDSAAYFCASSPYGANVLTFGAGSRLTVL.

This clone is a singleton in its sample. V gene TRBV7-9 combines with J gene TRBJ2-7; D remains ambiguous. This CDR3 comprises 12 residues. Trimming cost V 8 bases and J 0 bases, with 8 bases left between them. CDR1 is SEHNR and CDR2 is FQNEAQ in the germline V gene (reference sequence). The CDR3 sequence is CASAFLSYEQYF. CDR3 nucleotides: TGTGCCAGCGCCTTTCTCTCCTACGAGCAGTACTTC.